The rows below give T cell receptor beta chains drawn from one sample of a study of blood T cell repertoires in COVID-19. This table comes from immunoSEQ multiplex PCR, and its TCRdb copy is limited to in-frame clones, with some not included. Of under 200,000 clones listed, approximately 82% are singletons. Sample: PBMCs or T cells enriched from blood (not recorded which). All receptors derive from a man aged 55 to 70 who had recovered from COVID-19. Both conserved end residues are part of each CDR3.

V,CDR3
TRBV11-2,CASSLAGEYTEAFF
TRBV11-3,CASSLSRGADAEQFF
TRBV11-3,CASSLDRITDTQYF
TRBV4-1,CASSSMSREGYEQYF
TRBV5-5,CASSFLTTGQGQETQYF
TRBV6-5,CASRDRNQPQHF
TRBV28,CASSFGQGNTDTQYF
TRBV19,CASSPHAGPQNEQYF
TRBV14,CASSMNSGIVETQYF
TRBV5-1,CASSLELAGEQEQFF
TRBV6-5,CASSYTTGGGGYTF
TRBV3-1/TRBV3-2,CASSPRGGQETQYF
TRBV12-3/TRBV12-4,CASTITGNYEQYF
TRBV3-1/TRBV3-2,CASSQTLDTQYF
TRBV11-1,CASSPNRGRLNTEAFF
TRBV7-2,CASSLEVSAGYSYEQYF
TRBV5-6,CASSLTFGSGNTIYF
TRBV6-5,CASSLTSGNRYEQYF
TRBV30,CAWSSGNTIYF
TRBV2,CASSPGTALTYEQYF
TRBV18,CASSQELPTANEQFF
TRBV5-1,CASSLEVVTAGTEAFF
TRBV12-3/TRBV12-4,CASSRDRGHTIYF
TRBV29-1,CSVVEGTGSYEQYF
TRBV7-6,CASSKDRASYEQYF
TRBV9,CASSVGRDRDYEQYF
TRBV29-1,CSVAVSRDYGYTF
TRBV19,CASSTRQSVYNSPLHF
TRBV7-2,CASSLVSGGAPDTQYF
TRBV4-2,CASIQREGDTDTQYF
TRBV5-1,CASSLGEGGRETQYF
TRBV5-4,CASSFPGGPSTDTQYF
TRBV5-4,CASSWGLGDTDTQYF
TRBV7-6,CASSLGTGQGTDTQYF
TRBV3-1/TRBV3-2,CASSSISSGNQPQHF
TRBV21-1,CASSPSGLAGGLNEQFF
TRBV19,CASSPGGRDTGELFF
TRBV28,CASGKQGAVSYNEQFF
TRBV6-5,CASTESGGAFSPLHF
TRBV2,CASSSGTGGDTQYF
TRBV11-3,CASSVGRDSPLHF
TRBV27,CATGGQGTRAEAFF
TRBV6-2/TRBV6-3,CASSYSGGAGELFF
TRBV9,CASSVDGFYEQYF
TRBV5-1,CASRLREGLSNEQFF
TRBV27,CASSASSADTQYF
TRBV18,CASSIKQGPYEQYF
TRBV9,CASSVGQVNQPQHF
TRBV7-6,CASSLGTGQTYEQYF
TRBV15,CATRWGTEPGNTIYF
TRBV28,CASGGASLHTEAFF
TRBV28,CASSSRRETQYF